This T cell receptor beta chain comes out of a study of T cell responses to AZD1222 COVID-19 vaccine. Libraries were prepared by immunoSEQ multiplex PCR; TCRdb keeps only in-frame clonotypes and omits some of them. The repertoire includes roughly 130,000 clones, roughly nine tenths of them detected once, and 1.5% to 2% sits in the top ten. General study results and limits: Researchers report vaccine-associated CD4 TCRs spanning spike, with dominance at 160-218 and 743-854. The repertoires were collected only after the peak T cell response.

The CDR3 has 16 amino acids. V lost 0 bases and J lost 2; bases outside the gene matches: 6. Germline V CDR1 and CDR2: SGDLS, YYNGEE. The count of this clone is one. The antigen is not known. The receptor was derived from an adult in good health. The chain joins TRBV9 to TRBJ1-2, with 8 bases matching TRBD1. The source material was peripheral blood, sampled on day 0 of AZD1222 vaccination. The CDR3 spells CASSVVIQGANYGYTF. In nucleotides, the CDR3 is TGTGCCAGCAGCGTAGTAATTCAGGGGGCGAACTATGGCTACACCTTC.